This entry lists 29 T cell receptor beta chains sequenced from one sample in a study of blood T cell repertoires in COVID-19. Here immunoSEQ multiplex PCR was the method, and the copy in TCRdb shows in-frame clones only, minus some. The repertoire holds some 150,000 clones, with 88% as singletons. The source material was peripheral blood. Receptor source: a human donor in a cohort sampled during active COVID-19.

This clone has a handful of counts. As DNA, the CDR3 is TGTGCCAGCAGCAACAGACAAGAGACCCAGTACTTC. This codes for CASSNRQETQYF. The chain is built from TRBV21-1 and TRBJ2-5; whether TRBD1, the table's D call, matches the DNA was not checked. TRBV21-1 is a documented pseudogene. The CDR3 spans 12 residues.

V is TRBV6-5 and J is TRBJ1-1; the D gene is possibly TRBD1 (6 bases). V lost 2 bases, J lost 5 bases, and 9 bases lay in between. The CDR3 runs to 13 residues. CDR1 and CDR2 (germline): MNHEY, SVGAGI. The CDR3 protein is CASSYQGWTEAFF. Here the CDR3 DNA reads TGTGCCAGCAGTTACCAGGGGTGGACTGAAGCTTTCTTT.

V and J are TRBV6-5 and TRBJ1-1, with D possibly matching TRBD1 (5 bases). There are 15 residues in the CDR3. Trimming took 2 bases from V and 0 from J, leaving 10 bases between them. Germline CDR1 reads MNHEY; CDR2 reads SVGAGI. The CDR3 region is CASSYGGYVNTEAFF. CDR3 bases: TGTGCCAGCAGTTACGGGGGGTACGTGAACACTGAAGCTTTCTTT.

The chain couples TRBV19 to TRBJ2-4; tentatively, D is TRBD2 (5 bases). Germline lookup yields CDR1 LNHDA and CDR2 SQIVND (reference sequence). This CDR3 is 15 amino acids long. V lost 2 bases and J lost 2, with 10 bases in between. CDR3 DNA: TGTGCCAGTAGTATATTGGCGGGTTCCAAAAACATTCAGTACTTC. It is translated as CASSILAGSKNIQYF.

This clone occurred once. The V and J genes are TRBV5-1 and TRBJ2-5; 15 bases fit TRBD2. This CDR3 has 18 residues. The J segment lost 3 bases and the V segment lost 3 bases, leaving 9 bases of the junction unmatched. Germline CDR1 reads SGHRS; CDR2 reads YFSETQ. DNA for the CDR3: TGCGCCAGCAGCTGGGGACTAGCGGGAGGCTCGGGAGAAGAGACCCAGTACTTC. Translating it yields CASSWGLAGGSGEETQYF.

CDR3 nucleotides: TGTGCCATCAGGCCGGGACAGGGGGCCGACACCATATATTTT. It is translated as CAIRPGQGADTIYF. This chain links TRBV10-3 with TRBJ1-3; 12 bases match TRBD1. The trim removed 6 bases at V and 8 bases at J, leaving 5 bases unmatched. The CDR3 loop spans 14 amino acids. The germline gives CDR1 ENHRY, CDR2 SYGVKD.

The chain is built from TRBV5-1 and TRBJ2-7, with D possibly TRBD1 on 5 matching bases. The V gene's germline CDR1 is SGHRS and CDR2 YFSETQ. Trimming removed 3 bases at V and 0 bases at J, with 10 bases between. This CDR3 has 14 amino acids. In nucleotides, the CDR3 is TGCGCCAGCAGCTCACAGGTTAGCTCCTACGAGCAGTACTTC. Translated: CASSSQVSSYEQYF. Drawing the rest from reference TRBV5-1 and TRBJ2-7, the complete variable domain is KAGVTQTPRYLIKTRGQQVTLSCSPISGHRSVSWYQQTPGQGLQFLFEYFSETQRNKGNFPGRFSGRQFSNSRSEMNVSTLELGDSALYLCASSSQVSSYEQYFGPGTRLTVT.

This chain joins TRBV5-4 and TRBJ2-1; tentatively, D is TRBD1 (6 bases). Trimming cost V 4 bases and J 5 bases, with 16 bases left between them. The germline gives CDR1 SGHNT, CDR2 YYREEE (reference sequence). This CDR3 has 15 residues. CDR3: CASSPAGTYDNEQFF. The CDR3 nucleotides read TGTGCCAGCAGCCCAGCCGGGACATACGACAATGAGCAGTTCTTC. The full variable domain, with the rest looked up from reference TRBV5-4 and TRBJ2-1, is ETGVTQSPTHLIKTRGQQVTLRCSSQSGHNTVSWYQQALGQGPQFIFQYYREEENGRGNFPPRFSGLQFPNYSSELNVNALELDDSALYLCASSPAGTYDNEQFFGPGTRLTVL.

The CDR3 region is CASGLSGQSREAFF. The CDR3 bases are TGTGCTAGTGGTTTATCCGGACAGTCGAGGGAAGCTTTCTTT. The chain is built from TRBV12-5 and TRBJ1-1, with a possible D match to TRBD1 (6 bases). This CDR3 comprises 14 residues. V was pared by 3 bases and J by 8 bases, with 16 bases between. Germline lookup yields CDR1 LGHNT and CDR2 FRNRAP.

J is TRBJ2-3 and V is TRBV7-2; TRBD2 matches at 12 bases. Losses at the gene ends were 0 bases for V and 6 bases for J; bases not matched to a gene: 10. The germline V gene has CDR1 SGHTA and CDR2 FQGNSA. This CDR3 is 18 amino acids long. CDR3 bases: TGTGCCAGCAGCTTAGCCCTTTCACTAGCGGGAGGTAGGGATACGCAGTATTTT. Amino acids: CASSLALSLAGGRDTQYF.

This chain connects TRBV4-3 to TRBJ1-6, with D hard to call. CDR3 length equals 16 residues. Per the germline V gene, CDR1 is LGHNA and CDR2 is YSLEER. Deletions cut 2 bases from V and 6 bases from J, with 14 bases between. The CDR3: CASSQSLGFGNSPLHF. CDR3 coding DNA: TGCGCCAGCAGCCAATCCCTCGGTTTCGGTAATTCACCCCTCCACTTT.

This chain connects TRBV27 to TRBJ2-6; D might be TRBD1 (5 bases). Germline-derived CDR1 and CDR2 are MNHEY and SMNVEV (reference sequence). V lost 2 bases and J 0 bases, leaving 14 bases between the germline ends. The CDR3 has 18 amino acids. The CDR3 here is CASSLGQGSTSGANVLTF. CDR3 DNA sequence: TGTGCCAGCAGTTTAGGGCAGGGATCCACCTCTGGGGCCAACGTCCTGACTTTC.

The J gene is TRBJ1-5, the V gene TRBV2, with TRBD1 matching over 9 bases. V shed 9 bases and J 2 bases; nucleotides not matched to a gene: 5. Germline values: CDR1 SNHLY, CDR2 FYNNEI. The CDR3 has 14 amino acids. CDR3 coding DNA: TGTGCCAGTAACACAGGGGGCGGCAATCAGCCCCAGCATTTT. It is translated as CASNTGGGNQPQHF.

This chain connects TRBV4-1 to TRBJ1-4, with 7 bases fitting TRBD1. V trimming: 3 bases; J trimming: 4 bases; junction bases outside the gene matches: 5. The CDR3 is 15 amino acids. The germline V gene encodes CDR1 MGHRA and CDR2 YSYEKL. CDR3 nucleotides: TGCGCCAGCAGCCACCTGACAGGGCTTAATGAAAAACTGTTTTTT. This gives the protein CASSHLTGLNEKLFF.

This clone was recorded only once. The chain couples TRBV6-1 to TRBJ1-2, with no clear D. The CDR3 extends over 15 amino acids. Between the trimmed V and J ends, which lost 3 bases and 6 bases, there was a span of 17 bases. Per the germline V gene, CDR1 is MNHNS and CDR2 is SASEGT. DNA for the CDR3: TGTGCCAGCAGTGACGGCGCAGCGGGCTGGCATGGCTACACCTTC. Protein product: CASSDGAAGWHGYTF.

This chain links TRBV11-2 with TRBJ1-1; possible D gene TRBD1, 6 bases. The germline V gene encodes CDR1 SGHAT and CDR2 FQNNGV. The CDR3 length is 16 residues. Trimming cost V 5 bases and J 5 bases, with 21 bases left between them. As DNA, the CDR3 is TGTGCCAGCAGCCACCTCAAGGGCAGGGGAGAAACTGAAGCTTTCTTT. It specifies CASSHLKGRGETEAFF.

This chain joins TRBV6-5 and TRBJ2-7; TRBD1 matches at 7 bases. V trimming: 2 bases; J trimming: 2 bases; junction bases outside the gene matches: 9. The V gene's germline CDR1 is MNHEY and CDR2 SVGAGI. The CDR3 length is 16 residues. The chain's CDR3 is CASSYGQGVGPYEQYF. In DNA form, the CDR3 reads TGTGCCAGCAGTTACGGCCAGGGGGTCGGACCCTACGAGCAGTACTTC.

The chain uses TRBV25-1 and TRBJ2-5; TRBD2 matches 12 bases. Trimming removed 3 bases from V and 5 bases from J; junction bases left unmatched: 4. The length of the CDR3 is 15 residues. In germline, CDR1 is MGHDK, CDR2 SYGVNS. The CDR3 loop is CASSDRLAGVETQYF. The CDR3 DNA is TGTGCCAGCAGTGACCGACTAGCGGGGGTCGAGACCCAGTACTTC.

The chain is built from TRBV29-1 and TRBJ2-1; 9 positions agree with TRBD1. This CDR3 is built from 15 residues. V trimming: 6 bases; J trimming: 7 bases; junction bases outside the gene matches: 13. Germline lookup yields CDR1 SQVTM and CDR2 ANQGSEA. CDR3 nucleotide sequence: TGCAGCGTCCTTAGCCCGGGACAGGGTGTAAATGAGCAGTTCTTC. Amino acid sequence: CSVLSPGQGVNEQFF.

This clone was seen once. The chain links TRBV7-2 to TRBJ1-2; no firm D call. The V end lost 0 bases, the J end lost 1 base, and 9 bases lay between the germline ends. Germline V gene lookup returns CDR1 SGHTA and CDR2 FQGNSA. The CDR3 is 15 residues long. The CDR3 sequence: CASSLAREINYGYTF. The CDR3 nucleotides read TGTGCCAGCAGCTTAGCGCGGGAGATTAACTATGGCTACACCTTC.

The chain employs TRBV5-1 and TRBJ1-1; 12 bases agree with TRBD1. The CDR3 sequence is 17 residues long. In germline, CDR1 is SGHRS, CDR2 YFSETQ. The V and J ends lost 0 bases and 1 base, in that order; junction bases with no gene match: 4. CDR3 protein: CASSLAPGQGANTEAFF. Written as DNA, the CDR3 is TGCGCCAGCAGCTTGGCTCCGGGACAGGGGGCGAACACTGAAGCTTTCTTT.

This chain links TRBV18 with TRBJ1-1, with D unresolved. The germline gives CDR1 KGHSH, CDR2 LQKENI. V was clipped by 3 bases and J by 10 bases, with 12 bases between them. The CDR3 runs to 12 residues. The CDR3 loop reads CASSPGFGLAFF. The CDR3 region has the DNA TGTGCCAGCTCACCGGGATTCGGACTAGCTTTCTTT.

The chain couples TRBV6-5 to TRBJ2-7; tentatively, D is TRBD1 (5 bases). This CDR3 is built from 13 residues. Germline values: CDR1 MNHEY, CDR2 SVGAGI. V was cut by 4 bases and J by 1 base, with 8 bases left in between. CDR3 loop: CASSLTDSYEQYF. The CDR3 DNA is TGTGCCAGCAGTTTGACAGATTCCTACGAGCAGTACTTC.

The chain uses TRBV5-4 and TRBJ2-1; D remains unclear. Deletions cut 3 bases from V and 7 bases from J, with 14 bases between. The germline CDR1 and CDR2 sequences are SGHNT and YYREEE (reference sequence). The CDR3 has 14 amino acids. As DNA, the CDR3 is TGTGCCAGCAGCTCAGGCGCTTCTTGGAATGAGCAGTTCTTC. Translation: CASSSGASWNEQFF.

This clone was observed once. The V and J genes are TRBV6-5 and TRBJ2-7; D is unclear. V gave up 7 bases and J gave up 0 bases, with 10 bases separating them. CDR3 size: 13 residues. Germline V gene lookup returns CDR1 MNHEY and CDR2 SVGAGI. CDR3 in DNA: TGTGCCAGCACCGCAACAGACTCCTACGAGCAGTACTTC. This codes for CASTATDSYEQYF.

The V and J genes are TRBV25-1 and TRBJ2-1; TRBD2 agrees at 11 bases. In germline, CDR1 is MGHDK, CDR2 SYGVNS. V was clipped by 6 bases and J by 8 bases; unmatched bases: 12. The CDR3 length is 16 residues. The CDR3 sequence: CASSPTGLAGGYEQFF. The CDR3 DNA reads TGTGCCAGCAGCCCGACCGGGCTAGCGGGAGGATATGAGCAGTTCTTC.

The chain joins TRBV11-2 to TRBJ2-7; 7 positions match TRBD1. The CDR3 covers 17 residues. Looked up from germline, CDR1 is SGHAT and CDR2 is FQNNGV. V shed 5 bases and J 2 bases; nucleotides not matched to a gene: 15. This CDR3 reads CASSGKLTGVPPYEQYF. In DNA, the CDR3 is TGTGCCAGCAGCGGAAAACTTACAGGGGTTCCGCCCTACGAGCAGTACTTC.

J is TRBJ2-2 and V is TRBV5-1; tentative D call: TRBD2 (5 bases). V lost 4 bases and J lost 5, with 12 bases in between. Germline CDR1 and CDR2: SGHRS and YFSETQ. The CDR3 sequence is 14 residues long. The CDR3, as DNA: TGCGCCAGCAGCCTAGCAAGCGCGACCGGGGAGCTGTTTTTT. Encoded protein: CASSLASATGELFF.

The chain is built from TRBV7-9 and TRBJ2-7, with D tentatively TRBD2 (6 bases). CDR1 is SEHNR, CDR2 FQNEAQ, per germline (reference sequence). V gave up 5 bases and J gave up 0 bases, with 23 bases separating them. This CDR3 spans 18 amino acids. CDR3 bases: TGTGCCAGCAGCCCTACGAAAAAGGCGGGACTTTACTCCTACGAGCAGTACTTC. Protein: CASSPTKKAGLYSYEQYF.